Listed here are 2 T cell receptor beta chains from one sample, sequenced in a study of graft-versus-host responses after intestinal transplantation. Sequencing used immunoSEQ multiplex PCR; TCRdb keeps in-frame clones, though not all of them. The data contain tens of thousands of clones, approximately 94% of them singletons. Which antigens these TCRs recognize remains unknown. Sequenced here: unstimulated CD8+ T cells sorted from spleen or lymph node cells, sampled before intestinal transplant. These receptors were obtained from a human donor who received an intestinal transplant.

The chain links TRBV10-1 to TRBJ1-1, with a possible D match to TRBD1 (6 bases). The CDR3 extends over 14 amino acids. V was pared by 5 bases and J by 1 base, with 11 bases between. Germline V gives CDR1 WNHNN, CDR2 SYGVQD (reference sequence). The CDR3 nucleotides are TGCGCCAGCAGTAGAGACAGGTCGAACACTGAAGCTTTCTTT. Amino acids: CASSRDRSNTEAFF.

The J gene is TRBJ1-5, the V gene TRBV4-1; D remains ambiguous. Trimming cost V 4 bases and J 0 bases, with 13 bases left between them. Germline CDR1 reads MGHRA; CDR2 reads YSYEKL. This CDR3 region has 16 residues. CDR3: CASSRVSGASNQPQHF. As DNA, the CDR3 is TGCGCCAGCAGCCGGGTATCGGGAGCTAGCAATCAGCCCCAGCATTTT.